This T cell receptor (beta chain) comes out of a study of shared clonotypes between healthy human individuals. CDR1 is SQVTM, CDR2 ANQGSEA, per germline. This CDR3 contains 12 residues. Trimming left V 4 bases short and J 2 bases short, with 7 bases between. This clone was detected a few times. Clones were sequenced by immunoSEQ multiplex PCR, and TCRdb holds only the in-frame ones, with some missing. The profile shows about 100,000 clones, less than 75% of them singletons. The rearrangement links TRBV29-1 to TRBJ2-3; D perhaps matches TRBD2 (5 bases). The sequence was obtained from a woman younger than 45 in good health. The sequencing input was memory CD8+ T cells sorted from blood. Stated subset: CD45RO+ cells pooled with CCR7-negative TemRA cells. The CDR3 protein is CSVARDTDTQYF. The CDR3 bases are TGCAGCGTTGCCCGGGACACAGATACGCAGTATTTT.